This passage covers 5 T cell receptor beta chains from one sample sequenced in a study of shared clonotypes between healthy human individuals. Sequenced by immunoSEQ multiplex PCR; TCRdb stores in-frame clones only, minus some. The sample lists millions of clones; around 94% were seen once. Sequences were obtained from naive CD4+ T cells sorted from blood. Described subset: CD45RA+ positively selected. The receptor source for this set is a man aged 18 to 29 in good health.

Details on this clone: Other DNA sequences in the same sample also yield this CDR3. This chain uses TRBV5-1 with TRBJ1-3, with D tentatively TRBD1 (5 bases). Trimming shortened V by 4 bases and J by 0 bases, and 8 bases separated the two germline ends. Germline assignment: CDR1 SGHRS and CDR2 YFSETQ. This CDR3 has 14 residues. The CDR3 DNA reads TGCGCCAGCAGCCCAGACAGCTCTGGAAACACCATATATTTT. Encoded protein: CASSPDSSGNTIYF.

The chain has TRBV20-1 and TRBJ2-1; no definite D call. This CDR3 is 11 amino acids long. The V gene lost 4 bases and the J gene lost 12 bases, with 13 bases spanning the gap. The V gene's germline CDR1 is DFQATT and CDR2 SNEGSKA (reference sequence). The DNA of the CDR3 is TGCAGTGCTATCGGCACCTCGGGGCAGTTCTTC. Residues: CSAIGTSGQFF.

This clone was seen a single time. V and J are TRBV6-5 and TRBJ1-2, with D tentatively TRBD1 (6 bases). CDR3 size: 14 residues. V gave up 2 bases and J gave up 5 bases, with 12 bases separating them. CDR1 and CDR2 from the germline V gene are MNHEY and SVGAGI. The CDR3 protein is CASSYRTQGYGYTF. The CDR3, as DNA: TGTGCCAGCAGTTACAGAACACAGGGTTATGGCTACACCTTC.

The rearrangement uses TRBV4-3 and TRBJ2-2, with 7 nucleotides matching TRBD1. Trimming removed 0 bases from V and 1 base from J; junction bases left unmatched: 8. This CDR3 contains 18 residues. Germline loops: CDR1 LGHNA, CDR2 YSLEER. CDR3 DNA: TGCGCCAGCAGCCAAGAAGGTCCCAACAGGGGGAACACCGGGGAGCTGTTTTTT. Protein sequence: CASSQEGPNRGNTGELFF.

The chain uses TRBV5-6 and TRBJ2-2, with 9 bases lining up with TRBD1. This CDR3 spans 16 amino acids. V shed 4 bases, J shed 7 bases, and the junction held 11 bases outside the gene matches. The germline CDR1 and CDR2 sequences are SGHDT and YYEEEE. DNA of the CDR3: TGTGCCAGCAGCCAAGATACAGGGGGACAGGGCGGGGAGCTGTTTTTT. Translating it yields CASSQDTGGQGGELFF.